This passage covers 19 T cell receptor beta chains from one sample sequenced in a study of OX40 agonist ivuxolimab in advanced cancers. Only in-frame clones appear in the TCRdb table, and some are missing; sequencing was by immunoSEQ multiplex PCR. The sample lists some 59,000 clones, about 91% occurring once. The specimen comprised CD4+ or CD8+ T cells sorted from blood, sampled in a trial of the OX40 agonist ivuxolimab. The receptors were sampled from an adult with an advanced solid tumor such as melanoma, head and neck, liver or kidney cancer.

The gene calls are TRBV27 and TRBJ2-3; TRBD1 matches 8 bases. The CDR3 runs to 16 residues. CDR1 MNHEY and CDR2 SMNVEV come from the germline V gene (reference sequence). Trimming removed 5 bases from V and 1 base from J; junction bases left unmatched: 8. The DNA for the CDR3 is TGTGCCAGCAGTCCGCTCGGGGGACAGGGCACAGATACGCAGTATTTT. Translation: CASSPLGGQGTDTQYF.

The chain joins TRBV27 to TRBJ2-1, with TRBD2 identical over 10 bases. Germline V gives CDR1 MNHEY, CDR2 SMNVEV (reference sequence). The CDR3 covers 15 residues. V lost 2 bases to trimming and J lost 7 bases; unmatched junction nucleotides: 5. CDR3 nucleotide sequence: TGTGCCAGCAGTTTACTAGCGGGAGCCAGAAATGAGCAGTTCTTC. Translation gives CASSLLAGARNEQFF.

In its sample, this clone was seen a few times. The V call is TRBV6-6, the J call TRBJ2-2, with D possibly matching TRBD1 (6 bases). Between the trimmed V and J ends, which lost 5 bases and 6 bases, there was a span of 16 bases. Germline V gene sequence: CDR1 MNHNY, CDR2 SVGAGI (reference sequence). The CDR3 length is 15 residues. CDR3 loop: CASSPFQGPSGELFF. CDR3 in DNA: TGTGCCAGCAGTCCATTCCAGGGGCCTTCCGGGGAGCTGTTTTTT.

The chain couples TRBV25-1 to TRBJ1-4; 7 bases are shared with TRBD1. J lost 7 bases, V lost 3 bases, and 8 bases had no gene match. Germline V CDR1 and CDR2: MGHDK, SYGVNS. The CDR3 sequence is 15 residues long. The CDR3 coding sequence is TGTGCCAGCAGTGATCTCCAGGGACAGAGTGAAAAACTGTTTTTT. Protein product: CASSDLQGQSEKLFF.

The chain links TRBV4-3 to TRBJ1-5; D call uncertain. The germline V and J ends were trimmed by 0 bases and 7 bases, with 13 bases remaining between them. CDR3 length: 15 residues. Germline CDR1 is LGHNA and CDR2 is YSLEER. The CDR3 DNA reads TGCGCCAGCAGCCAAGATTGGGGAGATTGGCAGCCCCAGCATTTT. It encodes CASSQDWGDWQPQHF.

The chain joins TRBV6-5 to TRBJ2-7; 8 nucleotides match TRBD1. V dropped 6 bases and J dropped 3; count of bases not matched to a gene: 10. This CDR3 comprises 15 residues. Germline lookup yields CDR1 MNHEY and CDR2 SVGAGI. CDR3 sequence: CASSQGQAGVYEQYF. CDR3 DNA: TGTGCCAGCAGCCAGGGACAGGCCGGGGTCTACGAGCAGTACTTC.

This clone has just one count. The chain couples TRBV5-6 to TRBJ1-6, with D possibly matching TRBD1 (5 bases). Germline CDR1 is SGHDT and CDR2 is YYEEEE. Trimming cost V 6 bases and J 7 bases, with 11 bases left between them. The CDR3 sequence is 13 residues long. CDR3 sequence reads: CASTKWGNSPLHF. The CDR3 DNA reads TGTGCCAGCACCAAGTGGGGGAATTCACCCCTCCACTTT. The entire variable domain, with the rest obtained from reference TRBV5-6 and TRBJ1-6, is as follows: DAGVTQSPTHLIKTRGQQVTLRCSPKSGHDTVSWYQQALGQGPQFIFQYYEEEERQRGNFPDRFSGHQFPNYSSELNVNALLLGDSALYLCASTKWGNSPLHFGNGTRLTVT.

V usage is TRBV28 and J usage is TRBJ1-1; no definite D call. The CDR3 is 15 amino acids. Germline V gives CDR1 MDHEN, CDR2 SYDVKM. V lost 4 bases and J lost 4, with 16 bases in between. CDR3 amino acids: CASSYLADKSTEAFF. In DNA, the CDR3 is TGTGCCAGCAGTTACCTAGCCGACAAGTCCACTGAAGCTTTCTTT.

The gene calls are TRBV9 and TRBJ1-4; 7 positions agree with TRBD1. CDR1 and CDR2 from the germline V gene are SGDLS and YYNGEE. The CDR3 totals 15 residues. V gave up 3 bases and J gave up 4 bases; unmatched junction bases: 6. As DNA, the CDR3 is TGTGCCAGCAGCGACGGGACAGTGTATAATGAAAAACTGTTTTTT. Protein sequence: CASSDGTVYNEKLFF.

This chain joins TRBV13 and TRBJ1-1; D is possibly TRBD1 (5 bases). This CDR3 has 13 residues. Germline-derived CDR1 and CDR2 are PRHDT and FYEKMQ (reference sequence). V was cut by 6 bases and J by 3 bases, with 11 bases left in between. CDR3 DNA sequence: TGTGCCAGCAGGGGACCGCTTTACACTGAAGCTTTCTTT. Translating it yields CASRGPLYTEAFF.

The chain links TRBV6-1 to TRBJ2-7; no definite D call. V was shortened by 5 bases and J by 0 bases, with 8 bases between the two germline ends. The CDR3 has 13 amino acids. Germline loops: CDR1 MNHNS, CDR2 SASEGT. In DNA form, the CDR3 reads TGTGCCAGCAGTTATTCCCCCTCCTACGAGCAGTACTTC. Protein: CASSYSPSYEQYF.

The chain is built from TRBV30 and TRBJ1-3, with D maybe TRBD1 (6 bases). Trimming shortened V by 3 bases and J by 1 base, and 10 bases separated the two germline ends. This CDR3 has 14 amino acids. Germline CDR1 reads GTSNPN; CDR2 reads SVGIG (reference sequence). CDR3 in amino acids: CAWSRGSSGNTIYF. The CDR3 nucleotides are TGTGCCTGGAGCAGGGGATCATCTGGAAACACCATATATTTT.

The chain employs TRBV28 and TRBJ2-1; TRBD2 agrees at 12 bases. The CDR3 loop spans 17 amino acids. V trimming: 4 bases; J trimming: 7 bases; junction bases outside the gene matches: 11. Germline CDR1 and CDR2: MDHEN and SYDVKM. The CDR3 DNA is TGTGCCAGCAGTTCCCCTACTAGCGGGAGGTATTTGAATGAGCAGTTCTTC. It yields the protein CASSSPTSGRYLNEQFF.

The chain recombines TRBV7-3 with TRBJ1-2; D unresolved. Germline values: CDR1 SGHTA, CDR2 FQGTGA. V was clipped by 5 bases and J by 13 bases, with 11 bases between them. The CDR3 contains 10 residues. The CDR3 sequence is CASSPPQRTF. DNA of the CDR3: TGTGCCAGCAGCCCCCCCCAACGCACCTTC.

This clone is a singleton in its sample. The gene calls are TRBV27 and TRBJ1-1; perhaps TRBD1 as D (5 bases). This CDR3 region has 17 residues. V gave up 0 bases and J gave up 1 base, with 15 bases separating them. Germline values: CDR1 MNHEY, CDR2 SMNVEV (reference sequence). The CDR3 loop is CASSLSFTIRGNTEAFF. For the CDR3, the DNA is TGTGCCAGCAGTTTATCGTTTACGATTAGGGGGAACACTGAAGCTTTCTTT.

DNA of the CDR3: TGTGCCATCAGAAAACCGGGACAGGATGAAAAACTGTTTTTT. Its translation: CAIRKPGQDEKLFF. The V call is TRBV10-3, the J call TRBJ1-4, with 8 positions matching TRBD1. V was clipped by 6 bases and J by 6 bases; unmatched bases: 6. Germline values: CDR1 ENHRY, CDR2 SYGVKD. The CDR3 runs to 14 residues.

The chain recombines TRBV30 with TRBJ2-7; D possibly corresponds to TRBD2 (6 bases). The germline gives CDR1 GTSNPN, CDR2 SVGIG (reference sequence). CDR3 size: 14 residues. V lost 4 bases and J 0 bases, leaving 13 bases between the germline ends. This CDR3 reads CAWMEGAGSYEQYF. The CDR3 nucleotides are TGTGCCTGGATGGAGGGAGCGGGCTCCTACGAGCAGTACTTC.

The V call is TRBV19, the J call TRBJ1-6, with 7 bases lining up with TRBD1. CDR1 and CDR2 from the germline V gene are LNHDA and SQIVND (reference sequence). The CDR3 totals 15 residues. V gave up 3 bases and J gave up 5 bases; unmatched junction bases: 4. The CDR3 sequence is CASSMWTGNNSPLHF. CDR3 bases: TGTGCCAGTAGTATGTGGACAGGAAATAATTCACCCCTCCACTTT.

This sequence joins TRBV28 and TRBJ2-7; perhaps TRBD1 as D (6 bases). This CDR3 comprises 13 residues. V lost 4 bases, J lost 5 bases, and 12 bases lay in between. Germline V gene sequence: CDR1 MDHEN, CDR2 SYDVKM. CDR3 amino acids: CASSSRQANEQYF. Here the CDR3 DNA reads TGTGCCAGCAGTTCCAGACAGGCCAACGAGCAGTACTTC. The complete variable domain, with remaining parts taken from reference TRBV28 and TRBJ2-7, reads DVKVTQSSRYLVKRTGEKVFLECVQDMDHENMFWYRQDPGLGLRLIYFSYDVKMKEKGDIPEGYSVSREKKERFSLILESASTNQTSMYLCASSSRQANEQYFGPGTRLTVT.